These T cell receptor beta chains were read from a single sample in a study of cytomegalovirus exposure and HLA in healthy donors. Sequencing was performed with immunoSEQ multiplex PCR; in TCRdb, only in-frame clones are kept and a portion is missing. In the table there are some 130,000 clones, 77% of which are singletons. The sequencing sample was made of PBMCs. The source of these receptors is an older woman in good health and CMV-seronegative. The CDR3 runs from the conserved cysteine through the conserved F or W. The order of the fields is CDR3 DNA, CDR3 protein, D gene, J gene, clone size, V gene. D genes are given only for firm matches. Clone size is given for some rows only: seen once, a few or many times, or a class if the clone is expanded.

DNA: TGCAGCGTAGGGTACCAGGGTAGAAGGGTGACCCAGTACTTC
CDR3: CSVGYQGRRVTQYF
D: -
J: TRBJ2-5
size: -
V: TRBV29-1

DNA: TGTGCCAGCAGTGCAAGCGGGGCCCTCGACTATGGCTACACCTTC
CDR3: CASSASGALDYGYTF
D: -
J: TRBJ1-2
size: -
V: TRBV28

DNA: TGTGCCAGCAGTTTATACTTGTCACCCCGTGGACAGTTGAACACTGAAGCTTTCTTT
CDR3: CASSLYLSPRGQLNTEAFF
D: -
J: TRBJ1-1
size: few
V: TRBV28

DNA: TGTGCCAGCAGTTTTTCAGACAGGGGCGAGCAGTACTTC
CDR3: CASSFSDRGEQYF
D: TRBD1
J: TRBJ2-7
size: -
V: TRBV27

DNA: TGTGCCTGGAGTCTCCAGGGACAAGGAAACACCATATATTTT
CDR3: CAWSLQGQGNTIYF
D: -
J: TRBJ1-3
size: -
V: TRBV30

DNA: TGTGCCAGCAGCCCTGCCCGACTCGTTTACAATGAGCAGTTCTTC
CDR3: CASSPARLVYNEQFF
D: -
J: TRBJ2-1
size: -
V: TRBV27

DNA: TGTGCCAGCAGCAAAGCGCCGGACAACGAACCAGGCCCCCAGCATTTT
CDR3: CASSKAPDNEPGPQHF
D: -
J: TRBJ1-5
size: once
V: TRBV21-1

DNA: TGTGCCAGCAGTTCCCATGCAGATACGCAGTATTTT
CDR3: CASSSHADTQYF
D: -
J: TRBJ2-3
size: -
V: TRBV6-5

DNA: TGTGCCAGTAGTATAAGGACAGGCCACTATGGCTACACCTTC
CDR3: CASSIRTGHYGYTF
D: TRBD1
J: TRBJ1-2
size: -
V: TRBV19

DNA: TGTGCCAGCAGGAAACAGGGGGCGATCTTAAGTGTGCAGTACTTC
CDR3: CASRKQGAILSVQYF
D: TRBD1
J: TRBJ2-7
size: -
V: TRBV6-6

DNA: TGTGCCAGCTCACCATATACGCCAGGGGTTAGTGAAGCTTTCTTT
CDR3: CASSPYTPGVSEAFF
D: -
J: TRBJ1-1
size: -
V: TRBV18

DNA: TGTGCCAGCAGTGATATATACGAGCAGTACTTC
CDR3: CASSDIYEQYF
D: -
J: TRBJ2-7
size: -
V: TRBV25-1

DNA: TGCAGCGTTGACGGCAGGGCAAGCAATGAGCAGTTCTTC
CDR3: CSVDGRASNEQFF
D: -
J: TRBJ2-1
size: -
V: TRBV29-1

DNA: TGCGCCAGCAGCCAAGATACGGCAGATACGCAGTATTTT
CDR3: CASSQDTADTQYF
D: -
J: TRBJ2-3
size: -
V: TRBV4-1

DNA: TGTGCCAGTAGTCCGTGGGACAGGATATACGAGCAGTACTTC
CDR3: CASSPWDRIYEQYF
D: TRBD1
J: TRBJ2-7
size: once
V: TRBV19

DNA: TGTGCCAGCAGCCAAGTCGCAGGGACTCGTCAAAAACTGTTTTTT
CDR3: CASSQVAGTRQKLFF
D: -
J: TRBJ1-4
size: -
V: TRBV14

DNA: TGCGCCAGCAGCTTGGGACTAGACACCGGGGAGCTGTTTTTT
CDR3: CASSLGLDTGELFF
D: -
J: TRBJ2-2
size: -
V: TRBV5-1

DNA: TGTGCCAGCAAGTTAGGACAGGAGAACACTGAAGCTTTCTTT
CDR3: CASKLGQENTEAFF
D: TRBD1
J: TRBJ1-1
size: few
V: TRBV6-1

DNA: TGTGCCAGTAGTATAGGAGGGCCAGGGGGTCTACTCTACGAGCAGTACTTC
CDR3: CASSIGGPGGLLYEQYF
D: TRBD1
J: TRBJ2-7
size: -
V: TRBV19

DNA: TGTGCCAGCAGCTTATCCCCGCGCGAAAAACTGTTTTTT
CDR3: CASSLSPREKLFF
D: -
J: TRBJ1-4
size: -
V: TRBV11-1

DNA: TGCGCCAGCAGACTGGCTATGGCTAGGCCCAACACCGGGGAGCTGTTTTTT
CDR3: CASRLAMARPNTGELFF
D: -
J: TRBJ2-2
size: -
V: TRBV5-1

DNA: TGCGCCAGCAGCTTGGCCGTGGGACTAGCGGGAGGGAGGTCAGATACGCAGTATTTT
CDR3: CASSLAVGLAGGRSDTQYF
D: TRBD2
J: TRBJ2-3
size: -
V: TRBV5-1

DNA: TGCGCCAGCAGCTCCGGGAGCGGGAGGAACAATGAGCAGTTCTTC
CDR3: CASSSGSGRNNEQFF
D: TRBD2
J: TRBJ2-1
size: -
V: TRBV5-1

DNA: TGTGCCAGCAGGGTAGACAGGGATAGCAATCAGCCCCAGCATTTT
CDR3: CASRVDRDSNQPQHF
D: TRBD1
J: TRBJ1-5
size: -
V: TRBV6-1

DNA: TGTGCCAGCAGCCCGCGGTGGGGGACAGGGGCCAACTACGAGCAGTACTTC
CDR3: CASSPRWGTGANYEQYF
D: TRBD1
J: TRBJ2-7
size: -
V: TRBV13

DNA: TGCAGCGTCTCCCGGGAACGAAAGATGACCCAGTACTTC
CDR3: CSVSRERKMTQYF
D: -
J: TRBJ2-5
size: -
V: TRBV29-1

DNA: TGTGCCAGCAGGCTGAACGGGATGAACACTGAAGCTTTCTTT
CDR3: CASRLNGMNTEAFF
D: -
J: TRBJ1-1
size: -
V: TRBV6-5

DNA: TGCGCCAGCAGCCAAGTGGCCGGGACAGGCGGCAAAAACATTCAGTACTTC
CDR3: CASSQVAGTGGKNIQYF
D: TRBD1
J: TRBJ2-4
size: -
V: TRBV4-1

DNA: TGCGCCAGCAGGATGCTGGGGGGGCCATCCTACGAGCAGTACTTC
CDR3: CASRMLGGPSYEQYF
D: -
J: TRBJ2-7
size: -
V: TRBV5-1

DNA: TGTGCCAGCAGCGTAGCTAGCAGCAGACAAGAGACCCAGTACTTC
CDR3: CASSVASSRQETQYF
D: -
J: TRBJ2-5
size: -
V: TRBV9

DNA: TGTGCCGCTGGCGTATCGACAGGGGATAGCAATCAGCCCCAGCATTTT
CDR3: CAAGVSTGDSNQPQHF
D: TRBD1
J: TRBJ1-5
size: -
V: TRBV2

DNA: TGCGCCAGCAGCCATGGGGTGGGACAGCGGTTGGAAGGCTACACCTTC
CDR3: CASSHGVGQRLEGYTF
D: TRBD1
J: TRBJ1-2
size: -
V: TRBV5-1

DNA: TGTGCCAGTAGTCCCCGGACAGCTAGCAATCAGCCCCAGCATTTT
CDR3: CASSPRTASNQPQHF
D: -
J: TRBJ1-5
size: -
V: TRBV19

DNA: TGTGCCAGCAGCCTCACAGGGGGGGATTCACCCCTCCACTTT
CDR3: CASSLTGGDSPLHF
D: TRBD1
J: TRBJ1-6
size: few
V: TRBV7-8

DNA: TGTGCCAGCAGCCAACAGGGGGCAAGCTCCTACGAGCAGTACTTC
CDR3: CASSQQGASSYEQYF
D: TRBD1
J: TRBJ2-7
size: -
V: TRBV28

DNA: TGTGCCAGCAGCAAGGAAGGGGGGGTCAATGAGCAGTTCTTC
CDR3: CASSKEGGVNEQFF
D: -
J: TRBJ2-1
size: once
V: TRBV9

DNA: TGTGCCAGCACGGGGAGAAACAATCAGCCCCAGCATTTT
CDR3: CASTGRNNQPQHF
D: -
J: TRBJ1-5
size: once
V: TRBV28

DNA: TGTGCCAGCAGTTTGGGCACCTGGGTGCAGTCTAGCAATCAGCCCCAGCATTTT
CDR3: CASSLGTWVQSSNQPQHF
D: -
J: TRBJ1-5
size: -
V: TRBV28

DNA: TGTGCCAGCAGTTCCATGGGACGGGGGGCCAACACTGAAGCTTTCTTT
CDR3: CASSSMGRGANTEAFF
D: -
J: TRBJ1-1
size: -
V: TRBV28

DNA: TGCGCCAGCAGCTGGACAGGGCAAGCTAACTATGGCTACACCTTC
CDR3: CASSWTGQANYGYTF
D: TRBD1
J: TRBJ1-2
size: few
V: TRBV5-1

DNA: TGCGCCAGCAGTTGGGCGGGGGGGACCTACAATGAGCAGTTCTTC
CDR3: CASSWAGGTYNEQFF
D: TRBD2
J: TRBJ2-1
size: -
V: TRBV5-1

DNA: TGTGCCAGTAGTATAAGCCCGGGACTAGCGGAATACGAGCAGTACTTC
CDR3: CASSISPGLAEYEQYF
D: TRBD2
J: TRBJ2-7
size: -
V: TRBV19

DNA: TGTGCCAGCTCACCACGGCTGAACACTGAAGCTTTCTTT
CDR3: CASSPRLNTEAFF
D: -
J: TRBJ1-1
size: -
V: TRBV18

DNA: TGTGCCAGCAGTCCCTCGAGGAGCAACACTGAAGCTTTCTTT
CDR3: CASSPSRSNTEAFF
D: -
J: TRBJ1-1
size: -
V: TRBV27

DNA: TGTGCCAGAGGCAACCTGGGTGGACAGTTAAAATTCTATGGCTACACCTTC
CDR3: CARGNLGGQLKFYGYTF
D: -
J: TRBJ1-2
size: few
V: TRBV2

DNA: TGTGCCAGCAGGGTGGGACAACTAAAGAACTATGGCTACACCTTC
CDR3: CASRVGQLKNYGYTF
D: -
J: TRBJ1-2
size: -
V: TRBV6-5

DNA: TGTGCCAGCAGCGTAGGGAGTTACACTGAAGCTTTCTTT
CDR3: CASSVGSYTEAFF
D: -
J: TRBJ1-1
size: -
V: TRBV9

DNA: TGTGCCAGTAGGTCGGGATCAAATGAGCAGTTCTTC
CDR3: CASRSGSNEQFF
D: -
J: TRBJ2-1
size: -
V: TRBV19

DNA: TGTGCCAGCAGCGACGCCGGGACCGGGGGTGTAGCTTTCTTT
CDR3: CASSDAGTGGVAFF
D: -
J: TRBJ1-1
size: -
V: TRBV11-2

DNA: TGTGCCAGCAGCTCGCAGGGTTCTTTTAATTCACCCCTCCACTTT
CDR3: CASSSQGSFNSPLHF
D: -
J: TRBJ1-6
size: -
V: TRBV7-9

DNA: TGTGCCAGCAGCAGGGACAGGGCGGAAGCTTTCTTT
CDR3: CASSRDRAEAFF
D: TRBD1
J: TRBJ1-1
size: -
V: TRBV11-1

DNA: TGTGCCAGCTCACAGCGGGCGGGAGCCTACAATGAGCAGTTCTTC
CDR3: CASSQRAGAYNEQFF
D: TRBD2
J: TRBJ2-1
size: -
V: TRBV18

DNA: TGTGCCAGCAGGCAGGGGACAACGATCTCCTACGAGCAGTACTTC
CDR3: CASRQGTTISYEQYF
D: -
J: TRBJ2-7
size: -
V: TRBV2

DNA: TGTGCCACCAGCAGAGACCCAGTGGGAGGACTAGCGCCCGATGAGCAGTTCTTC
CDR3: CATSRDPVGGLAPDEQFF
D: TRBD2
J: TRBJ2-1
size: -
V: TRBV15